Listed here are 18 T cell receptor beta chains from one sample, sequenced in a study of blood T cell repertoires in COVID-19 (dated by TCRdb to about 2020). Library creation used the immunoSEQ multiplex PCR assay. The table was pulled from immuneACCESS by TCRdb, which kept in-frame rearrangements only. Such tables lose some clones; where checked, under half of the loss comes from unresolved V genes, and the rest has no known cause. The table for this sample lists some 95,000 clones; roughly 72% of them were counted only once. Around 7% of the sample belongs to the ten largest clones. Source material: peripheral blood. The source of these receptors is a man in his 70s with acute or convalescent COVID-19.

This chain uses TRBV5-1 with TRBJ2-5; D might be TRBD1 (5 bases). This CDR3 has 14 amino acids. With 0 bases removed from V and 3 bases from J, the gap between germline ends came to 9 bases. CDR1 SGHRS and CDR2 YFSETQ come from the germline V gene. Written as DNA, the CDR3 is TGCGCCAGCAGCTTGGTGATAGGGGAAGAGACCCAGTACTTC. It codes for CASSLVIGEETQYF.

The chain links TRBV4-1 to TRBJ2-7; maybe TRBD1 (5 bases). The CDR3 length is 14 residues. Trimming removed 1 base from V and 3 bases from J, with 10 bases in between. Looked up from germline, CDR1 is MGHRA and CDR2 is YSYEKL. Here the CDR3 DNA reads TGCGCCAGCAGCCAAGGGACAATGGACTACGAGCAGTACTTC. Protein product: CASSQGTMDYEQYF.

V usage is TRBV19 and J usage is TRBJ1-1; tentative D call: TRBD1 (6 bases). The germline V and J ends were trimmed by 6 bases and 4 bases, with 18 bases remaining between them. Germline-derived CDR1 and CDR2 are LNHDA and SQIVND (reference sequence). The CDR3 consists of 15 residues. The CDR3 loop reads CASRLAAGVSTEAFF. CDR3 DNA sequence: TGTGCCAGTAGACTGGCGGCAGGGGTCAGCACTGAAGCTTTCTTT.

Of note for this clone: The same CDR3 arises from other DNA sequences in this sample as well. This chain connects TRBV28 to TRBJ1-2; 7 nucleotides line up with TRBD1. This CDR3 contains 13 residues. From germline, CDR1 is MDHEN and CDR2 SYDVKM. V lost 6 bases to trimming and J lost 5 bases; unmatched junction nucleotides: 6. The CDR3 coding sequence is TGTGCCAGCAGCCCAACAGGGGCATATGGCTACACCTTC. It translates to CASSPTGAYGYTF.

The chain carries TRBV5-4 and TRBJ2-6; TRBD2 agrees at 7 bases. Germline V lookup: CDR1 SGHNT, CDR2 YYREEE (reference sequence). After removal of 2 bases from V and 2 bases from J, the junction contained 10 bases not matched to a gene. The CDR3 spans 18 residues. CDR3 in DNA: TGTGCCAGCAGCTTACCCCAACAGCGGGGAACTGGGGCCAACGTCCTGACTTTC. Its protein is CASSLPQQRGTGANVLTF.

The chain has TRBV19 and TRBJ1-2; D ambiguous. CDR3 size: 14 residues. The germline CDR1 and CDR2 sequences are LNHDA and SQIVND (reference sequence). Trimming cost V 7 bases and J 2 bases, with 14 bases left between them. DNA of the CDR3: TGTGCCAGTATCGGAGATCCCTCAAACTATGGCTACACCTTC. This sequence encodes CASIGDPSNYGYTF.

This clone was seen many times. The CDR3 DNA is TGTGCCAGCAGCCCGAGTTTGGGGCCTCGAGCCCGACAAAATACCTTC. Residues: CASSPSLGPRARQNTF. The rearrangement joins TRBV5-4 to TRBJ1-2, with D possibly being TRBD1 (5 bases). Germline CDR1 reads SGHNT; CDR2 reads YYREEE (reference sequence). The CDR3 runs 16 residues. The V gene lost 4 bases and the J gene lost 14 bases, with 30 bases spanning the gap.

The genes are TRBV5-5 and TRBJ1-2; weak D call: TRBD1 (5 bases). Germline CDR1 SGHKS, CDR2 YYEKEE (reference sequence). The CDR3 consists of 14 residues. Trimming took 1 base from V and 7 from J, leaving 14 bases between them. In DNA form, the CDR3 reads TGTGCCAGCAGCTTGACAGGTACATCGGGTGGCTACACCTTC. It translates to CASSLTGTSGGYTF.

V and J are TRBV7-2 and TRBJ2-5, with 10 bases aligning to TRBD1. This CDR3 has 15 amino acids. Germline V gene data show CDR1 as SGHTA and CDR2 as FQGNSA. The junction had 9 bases not matched to a gene; V was cut back by 5 bases and J by 6 bases. CDR3 nucleotide sequence: TGTGCCAGCAGCCCCCCGGGACAGGGGCTGAAGACCCAGTACTTC. Residues: CASSPPGQGLKTQYF.

The V call is TRBV5-6, the J call TRBJ1-5; 7 bases map to TRBD1. Germline V gene lookup returns CDR1 SGHDT and CDR2 YYEEEE. The J segment lost 4 bases and the V segment lost 2 bases, leaving 3 bases of the junction unmatched. This CDR3 has 14 amino acids. The CDR3 region has the DNA TGTGCCAGCAGCTTTCAGACAGGGAATCAGCCCCAGCATTTT. As protein: CASSFQTGNQPQHF.

This chain connects TRBV5-1 to TRBJ2-1, with a tentative D call TRBD2 (5 bases). The CDR3 consists of 12 residues. Looked up from germline, CDR1 is SGHRS and CDR2 is YFSETQ. V lost 0 bases and J lost 9, with 7 bases in between. CDR3 nucleotides: TGCGCCAGCAGCTTGGCAGCGGCTGAGCAGTTCTTC. Its translation is CASSLAAAEQFF.

V and J are TRBV3-1 (or the pseudogene TRBV3-2) and TRBJ1-4; the match to TRBD1 covers 8 bases. Per the germline V gene, CDR1 is LGHDT and CDR2 is YNNKEL (reference sequence). The CDR3 covers 14 residues. J lost 8 bases, V lost 8 bases, and 10 bases had no gene match. This CDR3 reads CASQIGQGREKLFF. The CDR3 DNA follows: TGTGCCAGCCAGATAGGACAGGGACGGGAAAAACTGTTTTTT.

The rearrangement uses TRBV4-1 and TRBJ1-1; the match to TRBD1 covers 8 bases. The V and J ends lost 8 bases and 4 bases, in that order; junction bases with no gene match: 6. The CDR3 is made up of 13 amino acids. CDR1 is MGHRA, CDR2 YSYEKL, per germline. DNA for the CDR3: TGCGCCAGCCGACAGGGGAGTATCACTGAAGCTTTCTTT. It yields the protein CASRQGSITEAFF.

This clone was detected a few times. The rearrangement uses TRBV2 and TRBJ1-5; weak D call: TRBD1 (6 bases). The CDR3 totals 15 residues. Germline CDR1 is SNHLY and CDR2 is FYNNEI. V was cut by 2 bases and J by 1 base, with 9 bases left in between. The CDR3 spells CASSEMGASNQPQHF. Written as DNA, the CDR3 is TGTGCCAGCAGTGAAATGGGGGCGAGCAATCAGCCCCAGCATTTT.

The genes are TRBV2 and TRBJ2-1, with 10 bases aligning to TRBD1. There are 16 residues in the CDR3. Germline trimming cut 2 bases from V and 6 bases from J; bases unmatched to any gene: 7. Germline assignment: CDR1 SNHLY and CDR2 FYNNEI. The CDR3 loop reads CASSERGTGVFNEQFF. For the CDR3, the DNA is TGTGCCAGCAGTGAAAGGGGGACAGGGGTATTCAATGAGCAGTTCTTC.

The genes are TRBV3-1 (or the pseudogene TRBV3-2) and TRBJ2-3; D is unclear. Between the trimmed V and J ends, which lost 1 base and 5 bases, there was a span of 4 bases. This CDR3 comprises 12 residues. Germline V CDR1 and CDR2: LGHDT, YNNKEL (reference sequence). CDR3 amino acids: CASSQVVDTQYF. In DNA form, the CDR3 reads TGTGCCAGCAGCCAAGTCGTAGATACGCAGTATTTT.

In this sample, this clone turned up once. The chain couples TRBV19 to TRBJ1-1; 10 bases are shared with TRBD1. The CDR3 has 13 amino acids. The germline V gene encodes CDR1 LNHDA and CDR2 SQIVND (reference sequence). V lost 9 bases, J lost 1 base, and 2 bases stayed unmatched. The CDR3 DNA is TGTGCCAGCCGGACAGGGGGGAACACTGAAGCTTTCTTT. Translation: CASRTGGNTEAFF.

On this clone: One end of the junction is discordant with germline, which a read error may explain. The CDR3 DNA reads TGTGCTAGCAGCCTCAATCGGGGGGCCCCTGGAAACACCATATATTTT. This encodes CASSLNRGAPGNTIYF. This sequence joins TRBV7-7 and TRBJ1-3, with TRBD1 as a possible D gene (6 bases). This CDR3 is built from 16 residues. Germline-derived CDR1 and CDR2 are SSHAT and FNYEAQ (reference sequence).